This entry concerns a single T cell receptor beta chain. This sample was taken from a study of blood T cell repertoires in COVID-19. Study-wide background: PBMCs, B-cell-depleted T cells, or T cells provided the cDNA or gDNA that made up the material.

The CDR3 runs 13 residues. The V end was cut by 3 bases, the J end by 6 bases, with 11 bases between. CDR1 is MDHEN, CDR2 SYDVKM, per germline. Assay: immunoSEQ multiplex PCR; the TCRdb copy retains only in-frame clones and omits some. The sample yields 25,000 to 35,000 clones, roughly 85% seen once. The sequenced sample consisted of peripheral blood. This chain joins TRBV28 and TRBJ1-2, with D possibly matching TRBD1 (6 bases). The sequence was obtained from a human donor in a cohort sampled during active COVID-19. The CDR3 DNA reads as TGTGCCAGCAGTTTCCAGGGGCTGGATGGCTACACCTTC. Translating it yields CASSFQGLDGYTF.